Listed below are T cell receptor beta chains from one sample, sequenced in a study of cytomegalovirus exposure and HLA in healthy donors. This table comes from immunoSEQ multiplex PCR, and its TCRdb copy is limited to in-frame clones, with some not included. The sample has 90,000 to 130,000 clones; over 65% are singletons. Material: PBMCs. The source of these receptors is a woman aged 30 to 39 in good health and CMV-seronegative. The CDR3 runs from the conserved cysteine through the conserved F or W. The order of the fields is clone size, J gene, D gene, V gene, CDR3 DNA, CDR3 protein. D genes are given only for firm matches. Expanded clones are given a class, and other clones once, few, many or no size at all.

clone size: once
J gene: TRBJ2-3
D gene: TRBD2
V gene: TRBV19
CDR3 DNA: TGTGCCAGTAGTAAACTAGCGGGGGGGCCCAATACGCAGTATTTT
CDR3 protein: CASSKLAGGPNTQYF

clone size: NA
J gene: TRBJ1-1
D gene: NA
V gene: TRBV5-4
CDR3 DNA: TGTGCCAGCTTCGGAGTTATTACCGCTGAAGCTTTCTTT
CDR3 protein: CASFGVITAEAFF

clone size: NA
J gene: TRBJ1-4
D gene: NA
V gene: TRBV2
CDR3 DNA: TGTGCCAGCAGTGACGGTGATGAAAAACTGTTTTTT
CDR3 protein: CASSDGDEKLFF

clone size: NA
J gene: TRBJ2-2
D gene: NA
V gene: TRBV25-1
CDR3 DNA: TGTGCCAGCAGTGAATTAGGGACAAATGCCGGGGAGCTGTTTTTT
CDR3 protein: CASSELGTNAGELFF

clone size: NA
J gene: TRBJ1-1
D gene: NA
V gene: TRBV30
CDR3 DNA: TGTGCCCGGGACTCCAGGGAAAAGAAAGCTTTCTTT
CDR3 protein: CARDSREKKAFF

clone size: NA
J gene: TRBJ1-1
D gene: NA
V gene: TRBV6-1
CDR3 DNA: TGTGCCAGCACCCCCGGACTCAGGAACACTGAAGCTTTCTTT
CDR3 protein: CASTPGLRNTEAFF

clone size: NA
J gene: TRBJ1-1
D gene: NA
V gene: TRBV29-1
CDR3 DNA: TGCAGCGTTGCCCGGGGGAACACTGAAGCTTTCTTT
CDR3 protein: CSVARGNTEAFF

clone size: NA
J gene: TRBJ1-1
D gene: NA
V gene: TRBV9
CDR3 DNA: TGTGCCAGCAGCGTAGTCACAGCTAACACTGAAGCTTTCTTT
CDR3 protein: CASSVVTANTEAFF

clone size: NA
J gene: TRBJ2-7
D gene: TRBD1
V gene: TRBV23-1
CDR3 DNA: TGCGCCAACGCCCGGGACAGGGATGGCTACGAGCAGTACTTC
CDR3 protein: CANARDRDGYEQYF

clone size: few
J gene: TRBJ1-2
D gene: TRBD1
V gene: TRBV4-1
CDR3 DNA: TGCGCCAGCAGCCAAGACGGGACAGGGACCGGGGGCTACACCTTC
CDR3 protein: CASSQDGTGTGGYTF

clone size: NA
J gene: TRBJ2-7
D gene: NA
V gene: TRBV28
CDR3 DNA: TGTGCCAGCAGGCCAGGGGGGTACAACGAGCAGTACTTC
CDR3 protein: CASRPGGYNEQYF

clone size: NA
J gene: TRBJ2-1
D gene: TRBD2
V gene: TRBV6-6
CDR3 DNA: TGTGCCAGCAGTCCCCGACTAGCGGGGTTGAACAATGAGCAGTTCTTC
CDR3 protein: CASSPRLAGLNNEQFF

clone size: NA
J gene: TRBJ2-1
D gene: TRBD2
V gene: TRBV7-6
CDR3 DNA: TGTGCCAGCAGCTTAGTCGGGACTAGCGGGGACAATGAGCAGTTCTTC
CDR3 protein: CASSLVGTSGDNEQFF

clone size: NA
J gene: TRBJ2-5
D gene: TRBD2
V gene: TRBV19
CDR3 DNA: TGTGCCAGTAGTATCGGGCTAGCGGGAGCTCCCGAGACCCAGTACTTC
CDR3 protein: CASSIGLAGAPETQYF

clone size: few
J gene: TRBJ2-5
D gene: TRBD2
V gene: TRBV5-4
CDR3 DNA: TGTGCCAGCAGTAACCAGGGACTAGCGGGGCTCCCTAGGGAGACCCAGTACTTC
CDR3 protein: CASSNQGLAGLPRETQYF

clone size: NA
J gene: TRBJ1-2
D gene: TRBD1
V gene: TRBV18
CDR3 DNA: TGTGCCAGCTCACCACTGACAGGGGGTGGTGGCTACACCTTC
CDR3 protein: CASSPLTGGGGYTF

clone size: once
J gene: TRBJ2-7
D gene: TRBD1
V gene: TRBV30
CDR3 DNA: TGTGCCTGGAGGCCGGGACAGGGCTCCTACGAGCAGTACTTC
CDR3 protein: CAWRPGQGSYEQYF

clone size: NA
J gene: TRBJ2-5
D gene: NA
V gene: TRBV10-3
CDR3 DNA: TGTGCCATCAGTCCACTAGAAAGTTACGGAGAGACCCAGTACTTC
CDR3 protein: CAISPLESYGETQYF

clone size: NA
J gene: TRBJ1-4
D gene: NA
V gene: TRBV6-6
CDR3 DNA: TGTGCCAGCAGTCAGAGACAGGCTTCTAATGAAAAACTGTTTTTT
CDR3 protein: CASSQRQASNEKLFF

clone size: few
J gene: TRBJ1-2
D gene: TRBD1
V gene: TRBV6-5
CDR3 DNA: TGTGCCAGCAGTTACTCGAATCCGGGCAGGGGGTACACCTTC
CDR3 protein: CASSYSNPGRGYTF

clone size: few
J gene: TRBJ2-5
D gene: TRBD2
V gene: TRBV11-2
CDR3 DNA: TGTGCCAGCAGCTTAGTGGGAAGAAGCGGGGGGCAACAAGAGACCCAGTACTTC
CDR3 protein: CASSLVGRSGGQQETQYF

clone size: few
J gene: TRBJ1-1
D gene: NA
V gene: TRBV19
CDR3 DNA: TGTGCCAGTAGTATAGGAGGGAGTGAAGCTTTCTTT
CDR3 protein: CASSIGGSEAFF

clone size: few
J gene: TRBJ1-4
D gene: NA
V gene: TRBV5-1
CDR3 DNA: TGCGCCAGCAGCTTGGCAGCTAATGAAAAACTGTTTTTT
CDR3 protein: CASSLAANEKLFF

clone size: once
J gene: TRBJ1-2
D gene: TRBD1
V gene: TRBV9
CDR3 DNA: TGTGCCAGCAGCGCAAGGACAGGCAACTATGGCTACACCTTC
CDR3 protein: CASSARTGNYGYTF

clone size: once
J gene: TRBJ1-3
D gene: NA
V gene: TRBV6-1
CDR3 DNA: TGTGCCAGCAGTGAACCCGGGACAGGAAACACCATATATTTT
CDR3 protein: CASSEPGTGNTIYF

clone size: NA
J gene: TRBJ2-1
D gene: TRBD2
V gene: TRBV11-2
CDR3 DNA: TGTGCCAGCAGAGGGGAGGGGGGACTAGCGGGCTATGAGCAGTTCTTC
CDR3 protein: CASRGEGGLAGYEQFF

clone size: NA
J gene: TRBJ1-1
D gene: TRBD1
V gene: TRBV7-8
CDR3 DNA: TGTGCCAGCAGCTTATACGACAGGGTGAACACTGAAGCTTTCTTT
CDR3 protein: CASSLYDRVNTEAFF

clone size: NA
J gene: TRBJ1-2
D gene: NA
V gene: TRBV7-9
CDR3 DNA: TGTGCCAGCAGCTTCCCGGGTTTCGGCTATGGCTACACCTTC
CDR3 protein: CASSFPGFGYGYTF

clone size: NA
J gene: TRBJ1-2
D gene: TRBD1
V gene: TRBV7-2
CDR3 DNA: TGTGCCAGCAGCTTCACAGGGGGCCCAAAAGCTAACTATGGCTACACCTTC
CDR3 protein: CASSFTGGPKANYGYTF

clone size: NA
J gene: TRBJ2-7
D gene: TRBD1
V gene: TRBV7-9
CDR3 DNA: TGTGCCAGCAGCCGGGACAGGGGTTCCTACGAGCAGTACTTC
CDR3 protein: CASSRDRGSYEQYF

clone size: NA
J gene: TRBJ2-7
D gene: NA
V gene: TRBV5-1
CDR3 DNA: TGCGCCAGCAGCGTTACAGGGTCCTACGAGCAGTACTTC
CDR3 protein: CASSVTGSYEQYF

clone size: NA
J gene: TRBJ1-2
D gene: NA
V gene: TRBV15
CDR3 DNA: TGTGCCACCAGCAGAGGGGAGGGAACAGGTTATGGCTATGGCTACACCTTC
CDR3 protein: CATSRGEGTGYGYGYTF

clone size: NA
J gene: TRBJ1-5
D gene: NA
V gene: TRBV27
CDR3 DNA: TGTGCCAGCAGTTTAAGGGGGAATCAGCCCCAGCATTTT
CDR3 protein: CASSLRGNQPQHF

clone size: NA
J gene: TRBJ1-1
D gene: NA
V gene: TRBV4-3
CDR3 DNA: TGCGCCAGCAGCCAAGTCCGGACTGTCCTGAACACTGAAGCTTTCTTT
CDR3 protein: CASSQVRTVLNTEAFF

clone size: NA
J gene: TRBJ1-2
D gene: TRBD1
V gene: TRBV5-1
CDR3 DNA: TGCGCCAGCAGCTTGTCTGCAAAGACAGGGAACTATGGCTACACCTTC
CDR3 protein: CASSLSAKTGNYGYTF

clone size: NA
J gene: TRBJ1-1
D gene: NA
V gene: TRBV20-1
CDR3 DNA: TGCAGTGCTAGCTCTCTCGGAGGTTTCTTT
CDR3 protein: CSASSLGGFF

clone size: NA
J gene: TRBJ1-1
D gene: TRBD1
V gene: TRBV6-6
CDR3 DNA: TGTGCCAGCAGTTTAACGGGACAGGGTTCCACTGAAGCTTTCTTT
CDR3 protein: CASSLTGQGSTEAFF